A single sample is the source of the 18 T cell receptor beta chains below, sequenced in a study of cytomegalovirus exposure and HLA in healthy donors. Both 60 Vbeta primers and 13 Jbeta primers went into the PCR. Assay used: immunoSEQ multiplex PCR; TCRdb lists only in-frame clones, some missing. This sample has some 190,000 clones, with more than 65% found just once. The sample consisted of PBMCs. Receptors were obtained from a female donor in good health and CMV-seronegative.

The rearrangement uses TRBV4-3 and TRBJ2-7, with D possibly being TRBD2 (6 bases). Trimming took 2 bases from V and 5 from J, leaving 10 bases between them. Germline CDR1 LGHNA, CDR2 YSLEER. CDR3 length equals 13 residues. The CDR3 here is CASSQSREDEQYF. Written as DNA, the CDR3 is TGCGCCAGCAGCCAAAGCAGGGAGGACGAGCAGTACTTC.

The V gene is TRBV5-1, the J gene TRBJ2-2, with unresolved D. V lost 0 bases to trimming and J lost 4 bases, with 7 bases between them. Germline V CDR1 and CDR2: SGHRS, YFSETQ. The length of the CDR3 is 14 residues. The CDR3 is CASSLAQFTGELFF. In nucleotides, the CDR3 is TGCGCCAGCAGCTTGGCTCAGTTCACCGGGGAGCTGTTTTTT. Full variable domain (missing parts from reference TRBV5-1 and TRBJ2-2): KAGVTQTPRYLIKTRGQQVTLSCSPISGHRSVSWYQQTPGQGLQFLFEYFSETQRNKGNFPGRFSGRQFSNSRSEMNVSTLELGDSALYLCASSLAQFTGELFFGEGSRLTVL.

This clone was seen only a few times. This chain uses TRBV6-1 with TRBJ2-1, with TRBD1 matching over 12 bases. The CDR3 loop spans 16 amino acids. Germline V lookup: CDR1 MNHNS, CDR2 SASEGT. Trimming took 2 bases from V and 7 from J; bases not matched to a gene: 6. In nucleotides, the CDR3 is TGTGCCAGCAGTGAATGGGGGACAGGGGGCATGAATGAGCAGTTCTTC. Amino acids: CASSEWGTGGMNEQFF.

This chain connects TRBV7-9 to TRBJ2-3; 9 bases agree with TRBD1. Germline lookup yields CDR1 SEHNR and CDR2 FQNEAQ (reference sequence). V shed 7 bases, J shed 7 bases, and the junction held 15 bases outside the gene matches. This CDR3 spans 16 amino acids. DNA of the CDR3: TGTGCCAGCATCCTAACGGGAGGACAGGGGCTTAATACGCAGTATTTT. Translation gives CASILTGGQGLNTQYF.

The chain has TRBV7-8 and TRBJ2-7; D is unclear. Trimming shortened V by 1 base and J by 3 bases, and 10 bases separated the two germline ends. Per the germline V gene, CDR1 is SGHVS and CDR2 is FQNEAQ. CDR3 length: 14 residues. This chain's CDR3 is CASSLVREIYEQYF. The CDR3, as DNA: TGTGCCAGCAGCTTAGTAAGAGAAATCTACGAGCAGTACTTC. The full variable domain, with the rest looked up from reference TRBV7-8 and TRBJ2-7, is GAGVSQSPRYKVAKRGQDVALRCDPISGHVSLFWYQQALGQGPEFLTYFQNEAQLDKSGLPSDRFFAERPEGSVSTLKIQRTQQEDSAVYLCASSLVREIYEQYFGPGTRLTVT.

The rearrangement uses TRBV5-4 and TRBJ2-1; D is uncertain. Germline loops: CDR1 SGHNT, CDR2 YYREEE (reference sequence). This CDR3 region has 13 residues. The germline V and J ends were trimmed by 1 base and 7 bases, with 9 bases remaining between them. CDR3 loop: CASSLIPTNEQFF. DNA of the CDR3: TGTGCCAGCAGCTTGATCCCTACGAATGAGCAGTTCTTC. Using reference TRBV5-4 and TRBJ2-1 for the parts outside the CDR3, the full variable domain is ETGVTQSPTHLIKTRGQQVTLRCSSQSGHNTVSWYQQALGQGPQFIFQYYREEENGRGNFPPRFSGLQFPNYSSELNVNALELDDSALYLCASSLIPTNEQFFGPGTRLTVL.

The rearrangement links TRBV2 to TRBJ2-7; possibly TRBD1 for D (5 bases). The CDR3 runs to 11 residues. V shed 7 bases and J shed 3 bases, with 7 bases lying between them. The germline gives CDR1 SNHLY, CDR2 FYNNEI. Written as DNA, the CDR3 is TGTGCCAGCACAGGGAACTACGAGCAGTACTTC. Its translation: CASTGNYEQYF.

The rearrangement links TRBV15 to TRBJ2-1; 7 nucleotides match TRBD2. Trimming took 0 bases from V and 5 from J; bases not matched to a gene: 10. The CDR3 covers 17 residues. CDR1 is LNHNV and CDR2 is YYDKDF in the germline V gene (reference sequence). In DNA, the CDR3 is TGTGCCACCAGCAGAGAAGCGGGACTACGGGGTAACAATGAGCAGTTCTTC. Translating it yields CATSREAGLRGNNEQFF. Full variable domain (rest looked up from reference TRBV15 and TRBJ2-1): DAMVIQNPRYQVTQFGKPVTLSCSQTLNHNVMYWYQQKSSQAPKLLFHYYDKDFNNEADTPDNFQSRRPNTSFCFLDIRSPGLGDTAMYLCATSREAGLRGNNEQFFGPGTRLTVL.

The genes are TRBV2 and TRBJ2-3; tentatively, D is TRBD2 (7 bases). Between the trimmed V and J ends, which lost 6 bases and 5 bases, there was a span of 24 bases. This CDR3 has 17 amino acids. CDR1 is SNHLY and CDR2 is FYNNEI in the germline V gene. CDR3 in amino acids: CASSPPTRGGGGDTQYF. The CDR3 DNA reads TGTGCCAGCAGCCCCCCAACCCGAGGGGGGGGAGGAGATACGCAGTATTTT.

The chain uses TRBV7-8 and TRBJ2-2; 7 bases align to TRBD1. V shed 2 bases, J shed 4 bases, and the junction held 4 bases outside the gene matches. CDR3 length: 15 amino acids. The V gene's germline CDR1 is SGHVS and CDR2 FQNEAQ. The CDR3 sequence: CASSLRTGFTGELFF. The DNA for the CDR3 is TGTGCCAGCAGCTTACGGACAGGTTTCACCGGGGAGCTGTTTTTT. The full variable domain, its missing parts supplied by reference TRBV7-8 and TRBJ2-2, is GAGVSQSPRYKVAKRGQDVALRCDPISGHVSLFWYQQALGQGPEFLTYFQNEAQLDKSGLPSDRFFAERPEGSVSTLKIQRTQQEDSAVYLCASSLRTGFTGELFFGEGSRLTVL.

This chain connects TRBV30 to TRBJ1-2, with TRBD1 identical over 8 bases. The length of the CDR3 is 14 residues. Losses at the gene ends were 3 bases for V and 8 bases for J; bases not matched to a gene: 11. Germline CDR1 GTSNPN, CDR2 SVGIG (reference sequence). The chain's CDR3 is CAWRDRGGRFGYTF. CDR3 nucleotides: TGTGCCTGGAGAGACAGGGGTGGAAGATTCGGCTACACCTTC.

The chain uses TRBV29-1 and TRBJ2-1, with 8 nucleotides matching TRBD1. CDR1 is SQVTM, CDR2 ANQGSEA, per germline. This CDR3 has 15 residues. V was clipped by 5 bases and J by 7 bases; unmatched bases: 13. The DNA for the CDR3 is TGCAGCGTTCCTAGGACAGGGCTATTCGATAATGAGCAGTTCTTC. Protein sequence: CSVPRTGLFDNEQFF.

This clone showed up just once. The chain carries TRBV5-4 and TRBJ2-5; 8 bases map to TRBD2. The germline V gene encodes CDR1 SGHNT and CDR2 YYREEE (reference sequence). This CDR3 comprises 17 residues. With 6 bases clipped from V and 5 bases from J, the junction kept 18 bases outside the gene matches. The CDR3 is CASTIDPGAGGSETQYF. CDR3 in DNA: TGTGCCAGCACCATCGACCCGGGGGCGGGAGGCAGTGAGACCCAGTACTTC.

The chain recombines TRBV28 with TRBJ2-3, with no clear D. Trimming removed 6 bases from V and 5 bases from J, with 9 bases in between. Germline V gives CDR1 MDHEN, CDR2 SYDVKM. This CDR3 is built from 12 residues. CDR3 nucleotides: TGTGCCAGCAGGGCCCATGGAGATACGCAGTATTTT. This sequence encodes CASRAHGDTQYF.

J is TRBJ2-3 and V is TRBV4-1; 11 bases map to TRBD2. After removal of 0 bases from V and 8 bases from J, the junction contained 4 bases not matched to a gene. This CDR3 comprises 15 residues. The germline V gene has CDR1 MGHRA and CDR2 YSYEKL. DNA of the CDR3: TGCGCCAGCAGCCAAGAGACTAGCGGGGTTGGTACGCAGTATTTT. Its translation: CASSQETSGVGTQYF.

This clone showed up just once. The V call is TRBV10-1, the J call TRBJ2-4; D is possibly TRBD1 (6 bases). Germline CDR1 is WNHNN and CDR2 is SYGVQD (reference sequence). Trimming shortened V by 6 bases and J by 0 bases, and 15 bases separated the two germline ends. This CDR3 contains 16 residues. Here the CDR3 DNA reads TGCGCCAGCAGCCTGGGACACCTACTAGCCAAAAACATTCAGTACTTC. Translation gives CASSLGHLLAKNIQYF.

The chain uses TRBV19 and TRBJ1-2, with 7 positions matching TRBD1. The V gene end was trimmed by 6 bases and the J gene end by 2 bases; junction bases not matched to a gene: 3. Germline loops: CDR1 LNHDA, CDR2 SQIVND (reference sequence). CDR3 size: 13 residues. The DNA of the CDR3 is TGTGCCAGTAGGGACAGGCCGAACTATGGCTACACCTTC. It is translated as CASRDRPNYGYTF. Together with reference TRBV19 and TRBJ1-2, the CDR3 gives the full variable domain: DGGITQSPKYLFRKEGQNVTLSCEQNLNHDAMYWYRQDPGQGLRLIYYSQIVNDFQKGDIAEGYSVSREKKESFPLTVTSAQKNPTAFYLCASRDRPNYGYTFGSGTRLTVV.

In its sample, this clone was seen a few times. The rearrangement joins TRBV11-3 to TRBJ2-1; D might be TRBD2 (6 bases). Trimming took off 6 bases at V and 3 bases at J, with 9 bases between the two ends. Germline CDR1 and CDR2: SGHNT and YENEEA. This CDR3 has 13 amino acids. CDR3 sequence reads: CASRGSGYNEQFF. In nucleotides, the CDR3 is TGTGCCAGCAGAGGTAGCGGCTACAATGAGCAGTTCTTC.